This T cell receptor beta chain was observed in a study of cytomegalovirus exposure and HLA in healthy donors. General study results and limits: Presence/absence analysis assumed near-uniform sequencing depth across donors. The authors considered a cluster of highly shared sequence variants likely to be a sequencing artifact. A later analysis reportedly found fewer N-insertions in an Asian-associated ancestry cluster than the approximately 670-donor mean.

With respect to this clone: What it recognizes is unknown.

The primer mix had 60 Vbeta and 13 Jbeta primers. Assay used: immunoSEQ multiplex PCR; TCRdb lists only in-frame clones, some missing. The sample carries about 80,000 clones, over 60% recorded once. Sequencing input: PBMCs. This sequence was found in a male donor in good health and CMV-seropositive.

DNA for the CDR3: TGTGCCAGCAGCGTGGGAGCGGGGGGCCACACCGGGGAGCTGTTTTTT. The encoded protein is CASSVGAGGHTGELFF. The chain links TRBV9 to TRBJ2-2, with 9 bases aligning to TRBD2. V lost 2 bases, J lost 3 bases, and 5 bases stayed unmatched. The CDR3 spans 16 residues. Germline V gene lookup returns CDR1 SGDLS and CDR2 YYNGEE.